This is a list of T cell receptor beta chains from one sample in a study of beta chain features in type 1 diabetes. TCRdb's copy holds only in-frame clones and misses some; the assay was immunoSEQ multiplex PCR. The sample carries 970,000 or so clones, roughly 15% recorded once. The sequencing sample was made of naive CD4+ T cells from blood. These receptors were taken from a woman under 30 in good health. Both conserved end residues are part of each CDR3. A D gene is named only where the DNA matches it firmly. Rows give clone size only sometimes, using once, few, many, or a class for an expanded clone.

CDR3 protein,CDR3 DNA,J gene,clone size,V gene,D gene
CASRSRDGKETQYF,TGTGCCAGCAGGAGCCGGGACGGCAAAGAGACCCAGTACTTC,TRBJ2-5,.,TRBV10-3,.
CASSVAGGINTYEQYF,TGTGCCAGCAGCGTAGCCGGGGGGATTAATACCTACGAGCAGTACTTC,TRBJ2-7,.,TRBV9,TRBD2
CASSPGITPYEQYF,TGTGCCAGCAGTCCAGGGATAACCCCCTACGAGCAGTACTTC,TRBJ2-7,few,TRBV5-4,.
CASSLGQGRGNQPQHF,TGTGCCAGCAGTTTAGGACAGGGCAGGGGCAATCAGCCCCAGCATTTT,TRBJ1-5,few,TRBV28,TRBD1
CASSIGQLQETQYF,TGTGCCAGCAGCATCGGACAGCTCCAAGAGACCCAGTACTTC,TRBJ2-5,.,TRBV6-5,.
CASRRGSGANVLTF,TGTGCCAGCAGAAGGGGATCTGGGGCCAACGTCCTGACTTTC,TRBJ2-6,.,TRBV7-2,.
CASSLDAGRHEQYF,TGTGCCAGCAGCTTGGACGCTGGTCGGCACGAGCAGTACTTC,TRBJ2-7,.,TRBV5-4,.
CASSAGGIEQYF,TGTGCCAGCAGCGCGGGGGGGATCGAGCAGTACTTC,TRBJ2-7,.,TRBV5-6,TRBD2
CSVGGEAYEQYF,TGCAGCGTTGGCGGTGAGGCCTACGAGCAGTACTTC,TRBJ2-7,few,TRBV29-1,.
CASSPGNSGRGADTQYF,TGTGCCAGCAGCCCGGGAAATAGCGGGAGAGGAGCAGATACGCAGTATTTT,TRBJ2-3,few,TRBV7-3,TRBD2
CSARWDEQFF,TGCAGTGCTAGATGGGATGAGCAGTTCTTC,TRBJ2-1,few,TRBV20-1,.